Below are 22 T cell receptor beta chains sequenced from a single sample in a study of blood T cell repertoires in COVID-19. The protocol was immunoSEQ multiplex PCR, while the TCRdb copy is restricted to in-frame clones and leaves out a portion. The data show some 130,000 clones, about 89% seen once. The sample was peripheral blood. The receptor set was obtained from a woman aged 70-85 years with COVID-19, enrolled during active disease.

The rearrangement links TRBV3-1 (or the pseudogene TRBV3-2) to TRBJ1-2; 7 nucleotides align to TRBD1. Germline V gene data show CDR1 as LGHDT and CDR2 as YNNKEL (reference sequence). J lost 7 bases, V lost 2 bases, and 4 bases had no gene match. The CDR3 is 13 residues long. The CDR3 coding sequence is TGTGCCAGCAGCCAACAGACAGGGTTTGGCTACACCTTC. Translated: CASSQQTGFGYTF.

V gene TRBV4-1 combines with J gene TRBJ1-1, with 12 positions matching TRBD1. V shed 0 bases, J shed 7 bases, and the junction held 15 bases outside the gene matches. The germline V gene has CDR1 MGHRA and CDR2 YSYEKL. CDR3 length equals 19 residues. The CDR3 loop reads CASSQEILGRGQGASEAFF. The CDR3 DNA reads TGCGCCAGCAGCCAAGAGATTCTTGGCCGGGGACAGGGGGCGAGTGAAGCTTTCTTT.

The chain couples TRBV7-9 to TRBJ1-1; the D gene is possibly TRBD1 (6 bases). V shed 5 bases and J shed 5 bases, with 12 bases lying between them. The CDR3 loop spans 13 amino acids. Germline lookup yields CDR1 SEHNR and CDR2 FQNEAQ (reference sequence). This CDR3 is CASSPKQGTEAFF. The CDR3, as DNA: TGTGCCAGCAGCCCCAAACAGGGTACTGAAGCTTTCTTT. Together with reference TRBV7-9 and TRBJ1-1, the CDR3 gives the full variable domain: DTGVSQNPRHKITKRGQNVTFRCDPISEHNRLYWYRQTLGQGPEFLTYFQNEAQLEKSRLLSDRFSAERPKGSFSTLEIQRTEQGDSAMYLCASSPKQGTEAFFGQGTRLTVV.

J is TRBJ2-7 and V is TRBV5-1; 9 bases align to TRBD1. In germline, CDR1 is SGHRS, CDR2 YFSETQ. After removal of 2 bases from V and 2 bases from J, the junction contained 5 bases not matched to a gene. The length of the CDR3 is 15 residues. CDR3 DNA sequence: TGCGCCAGCAGCTTAGGACAGGGGCCTACCTACGAGCAGTACTTC. This encodes CASSLGQGPTYEQYF.

The rearrangement joins TRBV4-2 to TRBJ1-4; D possibly corresponds to TRBD1 (6 bases). Germline CDR1 LGHNA, CDR2 YNFKEQ. CDR3 length equals 16 residues. Trimming stripped 0 bases from V and 5 bases from J, with 13 bases between. CDR3 residues: CASSQDWTASNEKLFF. The CDR3 bases are TGTGCCAGCAGCCAAGATTGGACAGCGAGCAATGAAAAACTGTTTTTT.

As DNA, the CDR3 is TGTGCCAGCAGGGTGGGCAGGGTGACTAATGAAAAACTGTTTTTT. Its protein product is CASRVGRVTNEKLFF. This chain links TRBV27 with TRBJ1-4; a weak D match, TRBD1 (5 bases). Germline CDR1 reads MNHEY; CDR2 reads SMNVEV (reference sequence). CDR3 length: 15 amino acids. Trimming removed 6 bases at V and 2 bases at J, with 13 bases between.

This chain joins TRBV6-5 and TRBJ2-7; TRBD1 matches 7 bases. The CDR3 is 13 residues long. CDR1 and CDR2 (germline): MNHEY, SVGAGI. The ends lost 7 bases at V and 4 bases at J; junction bases unmatched: 7. The CDR3 DNA reads TGTGCCAGCACGACAGGGTTGAGATACGAGCAGTACTTC. It codes for CASTTGLRYEQYF.

This chain connects TRBV3-1 (or the pseudogene TRBV3-2) to TRBJ1-2, with TRBD1 as a possible D gene (5 bases). The CDR3 is 16 amino acids. V was trimmed by 4 bases and J by 7 bases, leaving 22 bases between them. Per germline, CDR1 LGHDT and CDR2 YNNKEL (reference sequence). The CDR3 DNA is TGTGCCAGCAGCCCGCCGGTTGGGCCGTCCGGGGGTGGCTACACCTTC. Translation: CASSPPVGPSGGGYTF.

The CDR3 coding sequence is TGTGCCAGCAGTGAAGAGGTCACCACAGATACGCAGTATTTT. It translates to CASSEEVTTDTQYF. V is TRBV6-4 and J is TRBJ2-3; D remains unclear. CDR3 length equals 14 residues. Per germline, CDR1 MRHNA and CDR2 SNTAGT. The germline V and J ends were trimmed by 3 bases and 2 bases, with 9 bases remaining between them.

This chain uses TRBV5-1 with TRBJ1-1, with D maybe TRBD1 (5 bases). This CDR3 is built from 17 residues. Germline V CDR1 and CDR2: SGHRS, YFSETQ. The ends were cut back, 0 bases at V and 1 base at J, with 16 bases in the middle. The CDR3 sequence is CASSLATGWFQNTEAFF. CDR3 nucleotide sequence: TGCGCCAGCAGCTTGGCTACAGGATGGTTTCAGAACACTGAAGCTTTCTTT.

The gene calls are TRBV13 and TRBJ2-1, with TRBD2 as a possible D gene (5 bases). V was cut by 5 bases and J by 7 bases, with 12 bases left in between. The V gene's germline CDR1 is PRHDT and CDR2 FYEKMQ (reference sequence). The CDR3 totals 13 residues. CDR3 DNA sequence: TGTGCCAGCAGCCCCTTAACGGGGAATGAGCAGTTCTTC. Residues: CASSPLTGNEQFF. Full variable domain (missing parts from reference TRBV13 and TRBJ2-1): AAGVIQSPRHLIKEKRETATLKCYPIPRHDTVYWYQQGPGQDPQFLISFYEKMQSDKGSIPDRFSAQQFSDYHSELNMSSLELGDSALYFCASSPLTGNEQFFGPGTRLTVL.

CDR3 DNA: TGCGCCAGCAGCTTGGGACCGGAGAATGAAAAACTGTTTTTT. It specifies CASSLGPENEKLFF. The chain is built from TRBV5-1 and TRBJ1-4, with D uncertain. Germline V gives CDR1 SGHRS, CDR2 YFSETQ. The CDR3 runs 14 residues. Trimming took off 0 bases at V and 5 bases at J, with 8 bases between the two ends. The full variable domain, its missing parts supplied by reference TRBV5-1 and TRBJ1-4, is KAGVTQTPRYLIKTRGQQVTLSCSPISGHRSVSWYQQTPGQGLQFLFEYFSETQRNKGNFPGRFSGRQFSNSRSEMNVSTLELGDSALYLCASSLGPENEKLFFGSGTQLSVL.

The chain combines TRBV5-1 with TRBJ1-1, with D unresolved. Germline V CDR1 and CDR2: SGHRS, YFSETQ. The CDR3 contains 13 residues. Trimming removed 3 bases at V and 7 bases at J, with 13 bases between. CDR3 region: CASSSEGRSEAFF. DNA of the CDR3: TGCGCCAGCAGCTCGGAGGGTCGAAGTGAAGCTTTCTTT. Variable domain in full (rest from reference TRBV5-1 and TRBJ1-1): KAGVTQTPRYLIKTRGQQVTLSCSPISGHRSVSWYQQTPGQGLQFLFEYFSETQRNKGNFPGRFSGRQFSNSRSEMNVSTLELGDSALYLCASSSEGRSEAFFGQGTRLTVV.

The rearrangement uses TRBV7-9 and TRBJ2-5; weak D call: TRBD2 (5 bases). With 3 bases removed from V and 4 bases from J, the gap between germline ends came to 15 bases. CDR1 is SEHNR, CDR2 FQNEAQ, per germline (reference sequence). The CDR3 is 15 amino acids. In DNA, the CDR3 is TGTGCCAGCAGCTTGGACGGAGGAGCATTAGAGACCCAGTACTTC. This sequence encodes CASSLDGGALETQYF.

This clone was detected only once. The chain recombines TRBV28 with TRBJ2-5, with 11 bases lining up with TRBD2. The CDR3 loop spans 16 amino acids. Germline V gene sequence: CDR1 MDHEN, CDR2 SYDVKM. V dropped 2 bases and J dropped 5; count of bases not matched to a gene: 7. The CDR3 here is CASSLELAGVGETQYF. The CDR3 DNA is TGTGCCAGCAGTTTAGAACTAGCGGGGGTGGGGGAGACCCAGTACTTC.

The CDR3 region has the DNA TGTGCCAGCAGACGGGACAGGGGTTCCGAAAAACTGTTTTTT. Its translation is CASRRDRGSEKLFF. V gene TRBV2 combines with J gene TRBJ1-4; 10 bases align to TRBD1. Germline trimming cut 6 bases from V and 8 bases from J; bases unmatched to any gene: 6. CDR3 length: 14 amino acids. CDR1 and CDR2 (germline): SNHLY, FYNNEI. Variable domain in full (rest from reference TRBV2 and TRBJ1-4): EPEVTQTPSHQVTQMGQEVILRCVPISNHLYFYWYRQILGQKVEFLVSFYNNEISEKSEIFDDQFSVERPDGSNFTLKIRSTKLEDSAMYFCASRRDRGSEKLFFGSGTQLSVL.

The chain combines TRBV3-1 (or the pseudogene TRBV3-2) with TRBJ1-3; no firm D call. The CDR3 length is 15 residues. The germline gives CDR1 LGHDT, CDR2 YNNKEL (reference sequence). The V end lost 0 bases, the J end lost 0 bases, and 6 bases lay between the germline ends. The CDR3 region is CASSQDPGSGNTIYF. Written as DNA, the CDR3 is TGTGCCAGCAGCCAAGACCCGGGCTCTGGAAACACCATATATTTT.

The chain carries TRBV7-9 and TRBJ1-4, with no clear D. The CDR3 contains 15 residues. CDR1 SEHNR and CDR2 FQNEAQ come from the germline V gene (reference sequence). Between the trimmed V and J ends, which lost 5 bases and 5 bases, there was a span of 15 bases. DNA for the CDR3: TGTGCCAGCAGCCCTATTGAGGGTGCCAATGAAAAACTGTTTTTT. It codes for CASSPIEGANEKLFF.

The chain uses TRBV6-1 and TRBJ2-5; D unresolved. The CDR3 totals 15 residues. V gave up 1 base and J gave up 4 bases, with 13 bases separating them. The germline V gene encodes CDR1 MNHNS and CDR2 SASEGT. The CDR3 spells CASSEGVGPPETQYF. CDR3 DNA: TGTGCCAGCAGTGAAGGTGTGGGCCCCCCAGAGACCCAGTACTTC.

DNA for the CDR3: TGCAGCGTTCATGGGCAGGGCTCGGGCTACACCTTC. This sequence encodes CSVHGQGSGYTF. The chain carries TRBV29-1 and TRBJ1-2; a possible D gene is TRBD1 (5 bases). The CDR3 consists of 12 residues. V shed 5 bases and J shed 8 bases, with 15 bases lying between them. Germline-derived CDR1 and CDR2 are SQVTM and ANQGSEA.

This chain uses TRBV15 with TRBJ1-4; 8 bases map to TRBD1. CDR3 length: 15 residues. The V and J ends lost 0 bases and 6 bases, in that order; junction bases with no gene match: 3. CDR1 LNHNV and CDR2 YYDKDF come from the germline V gene (reference sequence). This CDR3 is CATSRDDRGDEKLFF. In DNA, the CDR3 is TGTGCCACCAGCAGAGATGACAGGGGCGATGAAAAACTGTTTTTT.

The chain carries TRBV5-1 and TRBJ2-5; a weak D match, TRBD1 (5 bases). Germline V gene sequence: CDR1 SGHRS, CDR2 YFSETQ. This CDR3 spans 14 amino acids. V gave up 0 bases and J gave up 0 bases, with 6 bases separating them. CDR3 nucleotide sequence: TGCGCCAGCAGCTTGGGACAGTACCAAGAGACCCAGTACTTC. Protein sequence: CASSLGQYQETQYF.